This T cell receptor (beta chain) was observed in a study of graft-versus-host responses after intestinal transplantation. Study summary: Induction using anti-thymocyte globulin, followed by tacrolimus and steroids for around 3 years, was given to all recipients.

Overall study results and limits: Some GvH clones appeared in ileal mucosa or blood before recipient bone marrow. Patients with graft-donor T cell macrochimerism had high graft-versus-host to host-versus-graft clonal ratios in allografts. Early post-transplant HvG declines tracked with peak circulating GvH clone levels.

As to this clone: The antigen is undetermined.

Graft tissue processing released intraepithelial and lamina propria lymphocytes. The table came from immunoSEQ multiplex PCR; TCRdb's copy has only in-frame clones and leaves some out. The sample holds some 40,000 clones; roughly 87% are singletons and the top ten take about a sixth. CDR3 length: 14 amino acids. Trimming shortened V by 3 bases and J by 2 bases, and 11 bases separated the two germline ends. In germline, CDR1 is ENHRY, CDR2 SYGVKD. The sequence derives from a human patient who received an intestinal transplant, so some T cells may come from the graft donor. The J gene is TRBJ2-7, the V gene TRBV10-3; D remains ambiguous. The starting material was ileum tissue, obtained around 190 days after intestinal transplant. CDR3: CAISESLVPYEQYF. In DNA, the CDR3 is TGTGCCATCAGTGAATCGCTAGTCCCCTACGAGCAGTACTTC.